Detailed here is one TCR beta chain. Germline and junction disagree at one end, which may indicate a read error. The CDR3 contains 15 residues. Germline CDR1 and CDR2: SEHNR and FQNEAQ (reference sequence). This entry belongs to a study of tumor-infiltrating lymphocytes in primary liver carcinoma. Without any cell sorting, about 18-30 mg of bulk tissue yielded co-extracted RNA and DNA. A primer in the constant region served to generate TCR beta cDNA from approximately 500 ng of total RNA. Amplification in three nested multiplex PCR rounds with slightly modified ARM-PCR gave rise to TCR beta libraries. Investigators reported that the first two PCR rounds, at 9 to 11 cycles each, used TRBV1-TRBV30 forward primers with a C-beta reverse primer. TCRdb redid the calling of the multiplex PCR reads with MiXCR, one entry per CDR3 protein. The data show more than 20,000 distinct CDR3 sequences, about three quarters seen once.

What was sequenced was liver tumor tissue from sampling region 1. Subset noted: tumor region T1, superior pole. V usage is TRBV7-9 and J usage is TRBJ2-7; 9 nucleotides align to TRBD2. The sequence derives from a young woman with primary liver carcinoma and hepatitis B virus infection. The CDR3 coding sequence is TGTGCCAGCGACTGGGGACTAGCAGCACCTTACGAACAGTACTTC. Translation gives CASDWGLAAPYEQYF.